The 7 T cell receptor beta chains below all came from one sample that was sequenced in a study of identifying expanded T cells in peripheral blood. Profiling relied on immunoSEQ multiplex PCR, and the TCRdb table lists in-frame clones only, not all of them. This table holds roughly 100,000 clones, approximately 90% found once. Sequencing input: blood. These receptors all come from a person between 18 and 69 years old in good health.

The chain employs TRBV7-9 and TRBJ1-3; maybe TRBD1 (5 bases). V lost 7 bases to trimming and J lost 2 bases, with 15 bases between them. The germline CDR1 and CDR2 sequences are SEHNR and FQNEAQ (reference sequence). The CDR3 is made up of 15 amino acids. CDR3 coding DNA: TGTGCCAGCAACAGGTACAAATCGGCTGGAAACACCATATATTTT. Protein: CASNRYKSAGNTIYF. Full variable domain (outside the CDR3, taken from reference TRBV7-9 and TRBJ1-3): DTGVSQNPRHKITKRGQNVTFRCDPISEHNRLYWYRQTLGQGPEFLTYFQNEAQLEKSRLLSDRFSAERPKGSFSTLEIQRTEQGDSAMYLCASNRYKSAGNTIYFGEGSWLTVV.

The chain uses TRBV29-1 and TRBJ2-5; D call uncertain. The germline V and J ends were trimmed by 2 bases and 5 bases, with 9 bases remaining between them. The CDR3 loop spans 12 amino acids. CDR1 SQVTM and CDR2 ANQGSEA come from the germline V gene. The DNA for the CDR3 is TGCAGCGTTGAAAGGGCAGCCGAGACCCAGTACTTC. Its translation is CSVERAAETQYF.

The chain links TRBV7-3 to TRBJ2-3, with 8 bases identical to TRBD1. The germline gives CDR1 SGHTA, CDR2 FQGTGA. The V gene end was trimmed by 5 bases and the J gene end by 0 bases; junction bases not matched to a gene: 4. The CDR3 contains 15 residues. As DNA, the CDR3 is TGTGCCAGCAGCCGGGACAGGACTAGCACAGATACGCAGTATTTT. Translation: CASSRDRTSTDTQYF.

The chain joins TRBV7-3 to TRBJ1-1; no reliable D call. The germline V gene encodes CDR1 SGHTA and CDR2 FQGTGA. V lost 5 bases and J 5 bases, leaving 12 bases between the germline ends. The CDR3 spans 13 residues. The CDR3 loop is CASSPLGGTEAFF. As DNA, the CDR3 is TGTGCCAGCAGCCCCCTCGGAGGGACTGAAGCTTTCTTT.

The rearrangement links TRBV11-2 to TRBJ2-2, with a tentative D call TRBD2 (5 bases). This CDR3 spans 16 amino acids. V lost 7 bases and J 3 bases, leaving 18 bases between the germline ends. Looked up from germline, CDR1 is SGHAT and CDR2 is FQNNGV. The CDR3 sequence: CASTPVYEADTGELFF. CDR3 DNA sequence: TGTGCCAGCACCCCGGTATATGAAGCGGACACCGGGGAGCTGTTTTTT.

This chain connects TRBV7-9 to TRBJ2-7, with D unresolved. Trimming cost V 5 bases and J 2 bases, with 13 bases left between them. Germline-derived CDR1 and CDR2 are SEHNR and FQNEAQ (reference sequence). CDR3 length equals 14 residues. The CDR3 nucleotides read TGTGCCAGCAGCCCTTCGGGTGGCCCCTACGAGCAGTACTTC. Protein: CASSPSGGPYEQYF.

V and J are TRBV13 and TRBJ1-2, with TRBD1 as a possible D gene (5 bases). Germline V CDR1 and CDR2: PRHDT, FYEKMQ (reference sequence). The V gene lost 5 bases and the J gene lost 1 base, with 17 bases spanning the gap. The CDR3 has 16 residues. The CDR3, as DNA: TGTGCCAGCAGCCCCTACGGGGCAGAGAATAACTATGGCTACACCTTC. This encodes CASSPYGAENNYGYTF.